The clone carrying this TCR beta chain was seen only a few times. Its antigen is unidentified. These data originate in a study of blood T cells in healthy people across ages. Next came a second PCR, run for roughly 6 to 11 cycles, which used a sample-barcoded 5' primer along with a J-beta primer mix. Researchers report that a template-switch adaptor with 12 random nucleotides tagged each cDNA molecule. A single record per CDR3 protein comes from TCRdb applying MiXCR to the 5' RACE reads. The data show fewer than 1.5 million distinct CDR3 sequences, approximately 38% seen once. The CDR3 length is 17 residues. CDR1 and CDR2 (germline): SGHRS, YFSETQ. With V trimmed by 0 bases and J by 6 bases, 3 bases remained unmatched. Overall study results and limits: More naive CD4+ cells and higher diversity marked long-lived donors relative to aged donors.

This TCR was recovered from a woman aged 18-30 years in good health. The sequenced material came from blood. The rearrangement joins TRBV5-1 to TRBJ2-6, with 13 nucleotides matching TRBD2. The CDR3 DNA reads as TGCGCCAGCAGCTTGGAACTAGCGGGAGGGGAGGCCAACGTCCTGACTTTC. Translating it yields CASSLELAGGEANVLTF.